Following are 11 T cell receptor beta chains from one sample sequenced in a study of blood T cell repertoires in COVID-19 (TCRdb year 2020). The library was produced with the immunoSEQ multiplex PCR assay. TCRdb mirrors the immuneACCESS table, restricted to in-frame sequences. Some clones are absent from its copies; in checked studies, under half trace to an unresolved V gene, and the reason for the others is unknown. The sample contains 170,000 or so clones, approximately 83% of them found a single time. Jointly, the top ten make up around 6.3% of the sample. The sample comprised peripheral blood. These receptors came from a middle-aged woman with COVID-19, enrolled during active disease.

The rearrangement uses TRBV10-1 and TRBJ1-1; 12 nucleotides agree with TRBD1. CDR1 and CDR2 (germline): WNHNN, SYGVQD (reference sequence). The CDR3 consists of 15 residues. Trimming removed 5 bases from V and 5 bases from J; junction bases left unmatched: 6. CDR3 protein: CASSWGTGGKTEAFF. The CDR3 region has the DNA TGCGCCAGCAGTTGGGGGACAGGGGGCAAAACTGAAGCTTTCTTT.

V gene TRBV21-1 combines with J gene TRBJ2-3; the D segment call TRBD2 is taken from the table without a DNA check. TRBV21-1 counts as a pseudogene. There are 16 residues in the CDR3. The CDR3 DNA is TGTGCCAGCAGCGATGGGACTAGCGAAAGCACAGATACGCAGTATTTT. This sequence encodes CASSDGTSESTDTQYF.

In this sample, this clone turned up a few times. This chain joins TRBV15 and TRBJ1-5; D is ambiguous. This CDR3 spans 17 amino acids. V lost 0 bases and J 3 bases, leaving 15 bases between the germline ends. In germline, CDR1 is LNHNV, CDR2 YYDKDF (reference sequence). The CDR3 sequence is CATSRDLTVRVNQPQHF. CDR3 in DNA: TGTGCCACCAGCAGAGATCTAACGGTGAGGGTCAATCAGCCCCAGCATTTT.

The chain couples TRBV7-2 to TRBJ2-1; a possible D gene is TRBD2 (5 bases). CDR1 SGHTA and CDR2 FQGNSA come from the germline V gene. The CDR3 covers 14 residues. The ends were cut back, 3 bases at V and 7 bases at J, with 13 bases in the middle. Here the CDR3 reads CASSFPTWRNEQFF. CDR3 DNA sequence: TGTGCCAGCAGCTTTCCCACCTGGAGGAATGAGCAGTTCTTC.

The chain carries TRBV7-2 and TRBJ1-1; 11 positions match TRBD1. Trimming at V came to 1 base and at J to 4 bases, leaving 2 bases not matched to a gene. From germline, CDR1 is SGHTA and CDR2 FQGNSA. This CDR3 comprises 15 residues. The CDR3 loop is CASSLGGQGATEAFF. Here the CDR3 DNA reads TGTGCCAGCAGCTTAGGAGGACAGGGGGCCACTGAAGCTTTCTTT.

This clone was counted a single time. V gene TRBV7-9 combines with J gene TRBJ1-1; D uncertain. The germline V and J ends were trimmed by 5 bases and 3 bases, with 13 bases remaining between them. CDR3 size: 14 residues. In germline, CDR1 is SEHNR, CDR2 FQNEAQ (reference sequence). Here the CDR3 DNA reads TGTGCCAGCAGCCCCCTGGGCCCGTACACTGAAGCTTTCTTT. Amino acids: CASSPLGPYTEAFF.

The CDR3 nucleotides read TGCGCCAGCAGCCTGGGAGGGACAGGTGACTACGAGCAGTACTTC. Translation gives CASSLGGTGDYEQYF. V usage is TRBV4-1 and J usage is TRBJ2-7, with a weak D call TRBD1 (8 bases). V lost 4 bases and J lost 3, with 16 bases in between. Germline CDR1 MGHRA, CDR2 YSYEKL. This CDR3 region has 15 residues.

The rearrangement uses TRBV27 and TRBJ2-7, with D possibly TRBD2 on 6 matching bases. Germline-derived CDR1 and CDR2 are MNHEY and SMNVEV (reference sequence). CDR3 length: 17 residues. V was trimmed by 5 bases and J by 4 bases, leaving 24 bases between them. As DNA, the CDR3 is TGTGCCAGCAGTCTACGCCGGGACTTCACCCGGCGATACGAGCAGTACTTC. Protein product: CASSLRRDFTRRYEQYF.

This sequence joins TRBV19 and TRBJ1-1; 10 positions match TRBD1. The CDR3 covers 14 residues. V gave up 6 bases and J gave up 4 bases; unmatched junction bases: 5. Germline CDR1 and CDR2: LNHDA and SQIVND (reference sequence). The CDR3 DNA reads TGTGCCAGTAGCCTAGGACAGGGGGGCACTGAAGCTTTCTTT. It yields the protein CASSLGQGGTEAFF.

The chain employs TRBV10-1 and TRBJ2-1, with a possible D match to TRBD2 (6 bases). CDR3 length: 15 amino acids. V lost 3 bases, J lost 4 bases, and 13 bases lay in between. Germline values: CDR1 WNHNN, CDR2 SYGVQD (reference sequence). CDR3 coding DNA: TGCGCCAGCAGTGATATACGGGGGTCATACAATGAGCAGTTCTTC. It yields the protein CASSDIRGSYNEQFF.

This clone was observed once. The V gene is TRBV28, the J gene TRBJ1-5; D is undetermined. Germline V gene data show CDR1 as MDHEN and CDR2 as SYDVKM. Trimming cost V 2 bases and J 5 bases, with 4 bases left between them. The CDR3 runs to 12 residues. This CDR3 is CASSLTDQPQHF. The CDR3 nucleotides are TGTGCCAGCAGTTTAACGGATCAGCCCCAGCATTTT.